This T cell receptor beta chain was identified in a study of control samples from healthy donors and cancer patients. Produced via immunoSEQ multiplex PCR; TCRdb's table is partial and in-frame only. Here the sample spans about 61,000 clones, 90% being singletons. This CDR3 has 15 amino acids. Losses at the gene ends were 2 bases for V and 8 bases for J; bases not matched to a gene: 8. CDR1 and CDR2 from the germline V gene are KGHSH and LQKENI. The receptor was derived from a man in his sixties with colorectal cancer. Sequencing was carried out using PBMCs. The rearrangement joins TRBV18 to TRBJ1-2; 10 bases line up with TRBD1. The chain's CDR3 is CASSPSKTGGNGYTF. CDR3 sequence (DNA): TGTGCCAGCTCACCATCCAAGACAGGGGGCAACGGCTACACCTTC.